These 20 T cell receptor beta chains came from one sample sequenced in a study of cytomegalovirus exposure and HLA in healthy donors. Both 60 Vbeta primers and 13 Jbeta primers went into the PCR. The repertoire was sequenced with immunoSEQ multiplex PCR; TCRdb's copy has only in-frame clones and lacks some. The sample has roughly 130,000 clones; roughly 82% are singletons. The sample comprised PBMCs. The receptor set was obtained from a boy aged 5-17 years in good health and CMV-seronegative.

This chain connects TRBV5-4 to TRBJ2-3; D unresolved. The CDR3 is made up of 14 amino acids. V was shortened by 0 bases and J by 4 bases, with 9 bases between the two germline ends. Germline V gene data show CDR1 as SGHNT and CDR2 as YYREEE (reference sequence). The CDR3 sequence: CASSLGLSPDTQYF. The CDR3 coding sequence is TGTGCCAGCAGCTTGGGTCTGAGCCCAGATACGCAGTATTTT.

The chain links TRBV27 to TRBJ2-2; the match to TRBD2 covers 12 bases. This CDR3 region has 16 residues. Germline trimming cut 7 bases from V and 4 bases from J; bases unmatched to any gene: 7. Germline V CDR1 and CDR2: MNHEY, SMNVEV (reference sequence). CDR3 loop: CASTLAGGSSTGELFF. The CDR3 DNA sequence: TGTGCCAGCACTCTAGCGGGAGGGTCTTCCACCGGGGAGCTGTTTTTT.

This clone was detected only a few times. This chain uses TRBV25-1 with TRBJ1-2; TRBD1 is a possible D gene (5 bases). The CDR3 is made up of 12 amino acids. Per germline, CDR1 MGHDK and CDR2 SYGVNS. V was clipped by 8 bases and J by 5 bases, with 12 bases between them. CDR3 region: CASEGAWYGYTF. In DNA, the CDR3 is TGTGCCAGCGAAGGGGCCTGGTATGGCTACACCTTC.

The chain recombines TRBV30 with TRBJ2-7; D may be TRBD2 (5 bases). The CDR3 runs to 18 residues. The V and J ends lost 2 bases and 4 bases respectively, with 27 bases between them. Germline CDR1 reads GTSNPN; CDR2 reads SVGIG (reference sequence). CDR3 region: CAWSKGAPRSQTFYEQYF. Here the CDR3 DNA reads TGTGCCTGGAGTAAGGGAGCTCCGCGTAGTCAAACTTTTTACGAGCAGTACTTC.

The gene calls are TRBV29-1 and TRBJ2-2, with 9 bases aligning to TRBD1. This CDR3 is 12 amino acids long. After removal of 7 bases from V and 6 bases from J, the junction contained 3 bases not matched to a gene. Per the germline V gene, CDR1 is SQVTM and CDR2 is ANQGSEA. In DNA form, the CDR3 reads TGCAGCGCGGGACAGGGCTCCGGGGAGCTGTTTTTT. Amino acid sequence: CSAGQGSGELFF.

The gene calls are TRBV6-6 and TRBJ1-5; D perhaps matches TRBD1 (5 bases). This CDR3 spans 15 amino acids. Per germline, CDR1 MNHNY and CDR2 SVGAGI (reference sequence). The V gene lost 2 bases and the J gene lost 0 bases, with 8 bases spanning the gap. In DNA, the CDR3 is TGTGCCAGCAGTTACGAAGGGGATAGCAATCAGCCCCAGCATTTT. Translation: CASSYEGDSNQPQHF.

Details on this clone: This same CDR3 is encoded by further DNA sequences in the sample. The chain recombines TRBV5-1 with TRBJ2-1; perhaps TRBD2 as D (5 bases). Trimming removed 0 bases at V and 0 bases at J, with 7 bases between. Germline lookup yields CDR1 SGHRS and CDR2 YFSETQ. The CDR3 loop spans 15 amino acids. DNA of the CDR3: TGCGCCAGCAGCTTGGCGGGGAGCTCCTACAATGAGCAGTTCTTC. It specifies CASSLAGSSYNEQFF.

This clone was picked up a small number of times. The chain's CDR3 is CASSSGQGRNTIYF. CDR3 nucleotides: TGTGCCAGCAGTTCGGGACAGGGAAGAAACACCATATATTTT. The V call is TRBV6-5, the J call TRBJ1-3, with 9 nucleotides matching TRBD1. Per the germline V gene, CDR1 is MNHEY and CDR2 is SVGAGI. The CDR3 totals 14 residues. The ends lost 4 bases at V and 5 bases at J; junction bases unmatched: 3.

This chain links TRBV10-3 with TRBJ2-3; TRBD2 agrees at 7 bases. The CDR3 totals 14 residues. With V trimmed by 4 bases and J by 2 bases, 3 bases remained unmatched. Germline CDR1 and CDR2: ENHRY and SYGVKD. CDR3 DNA sequence: TGTGCCATCAGTGCAGCGGGGCCCACAGATACGCAGTATTTT. Translation: CAISAAGPTDTQYF.

This rearrangement joins TRBV19 to TRBJ1-1; D is ambiguous. Per the germline V gene, CDR1 is LNHDA and CDR2 is SQIVND (reference sequence). There are 14 residues in the CDR3. Trimming pared 7 bases from V and 1 base from J, leaving 13 bases between. In DNA form, the CDR3 reads TGTGCCAGTACCCCCCCGGGTTGGAACACTGAAGCTTTCTTT. Its translation is CASTPPGWNTEAFF.

This clone occurred a few times. In DNA form, the CDR3 reads TGTGCCAGCAGTGATCACCCCTTGAGTCAGCCCCAGCATTTT. This encodes CASSDHPLSQPQHF. The chain has TRBV6-1 and TRBJ1-5; D call uncertain. Trimming pared 3 bases from V and 6 bases from J, leaving 12 bases between. Germline CDR1 MNHNS, CDR2 SASEGT. The CDR3 loop spans 14 amino acids.

This rearrangement joins TRBV25-1 to TRBJ2-1; TRBD2 agrees at 9 bases. This CDR3 has 14 amino acids. Per the germline V gene, CDR1 is MGHDK and CDR2 is SYGVNS. V trimming: 9 bases; J trimming: 7 bases; junction bases outside the gene matches: 10. CDR3 coding DNA: TGTGCCAGTACTCCGGGACTAGCACCAAATGAGCAGTTCTTC. This sequence encodes CASTPGLAPNEQFF. Together with reference TRBV25-1 and TRBJ2-1, the CDR3 gives the full variable domain: EADIYQTPRYLVIGTGKKITLECSQTMGHDKMYWYQQDPGMELHLIHYSYGVNSTEKGDLSSESTVSRIRTEHFPLTLESARPSHTSQYLCASTPGLAPNEQFFGPGTRLTVL.

The V call is TRBV7-9, the J call TRBJ2-3; unclear D gene. Trimming took off 5 bases at V and 1 base at J, with 10 bases between the two ends. This CDR3 has 14 amino acids. CDR1 and CDR2 from the germline V gene are SEHNR and FQNEAQ (reference sequence). The CDR3 region has the DNA TGTGCCAGCAGCCTCCCGGGTGGCACAGATACGCAGTATTTT. Its protein is CASSLPGGTDTQYF.

The chain employs TRBV6-5 and TRBJ1-2; 8 nucleotides match TRBD1. Unmatched junction bases numbered 6, after V lost 4 bases and J lost 8 bases. Per germline, CDR1 MNHEY and CDR2 SVGAGI. This CDR3 spans 13 amino acids. CDR3 DNA sequence: TGTGCCAGCAGTTTCCCGGGGACAGGAGGCTACACCTTC. Translating gives CASSFPGTGGYTF.

The V call is TRBV30, the J call TRBJ2-1, with 9 nucleotides matching TRBD1. V trimming: 8 bases; J trimming: 0 bases; junction bases outside the gene matches: 14. Germline CDR1 reads GTSNPN; CDR2 reads SVGIG (reference sequence). This CDR3 contains 17 residues. The CDR3: CAAGTGISRSSYNEQFF. Here the CDR3 DNA reads TGTGCCGCCGGGACAGGGATAAGCAGGAGCTCCTACAATGAGCAGTTCTTC.

The chain employs TRBV28 and TRBJ2-3, with a tentative D call TRBD1 (5 bases). In germline, CDR1 is MDHEN, CDR2 SYDVKM. The V gene lost 4 bases and the J gene lost 2 bases, with 16 bases spanning the gap. The length of the CDR3 is 16 residues. For the CDR3, the DNA is TGTGCCAGCAGTTCCCCATCGACAGAGAACACAGATACGCAGTATTTT. Residues: CASSSPSTENTDTQYF.

This clone was seen only a few times. The chain links TRBV6-5 to TRBJ1-5; TRBD1 might be the D (6 bases). Germline CDR1 MNHEY, CDR2 SVGAGI. CDR3 length: 12 residues. Trimming left V 4 bases short and J 10 bases short, with 11 bases between. CDR3 coding DNA: TGTGCCAGCAGTTCAGGACAGAGTCCCCAGCATTTT. Its protein is CASSSGQSPQHF.

The chain recombines TRBV6-1 with TRBJ2-2, with 7 bases aligning to TRBD2. V dropped 4 bases and J dropped 1; count of bases not matched to a gene: 3. Germline V gene data show CDR1 as MNHNS and CDR2 as SASEGT. There are 15 residues in the CDR3. CDR3 in amino acids: CASSVASGNTGELFF. The CDR3 DNA is TGTGCCAGCAGTGTGGCTAGCGGGAACACCGGGGAGCTGTTTTTT.

The chain employs TRBV11-2 and TRBJ2-1, with 8 bases aligning to TRBD1. The CDR3 covers 17 residues. Unmatched junction bases numbered 10, after V lost 3 bases and J lost 3 bases. The germline V gene encodes CDR1 SGHAT and CDR2 FQNNGV. Here the CDR3 DNA reads TGTGCCAGCAGCTTTAGGTCGCAGGGGGCAGGCTACAATGAGCAGTTCTTC. Its translation: CASSFRSQGAGYNEQFF. Together with reference TRBV11-2 and TRBJ2-1, the CDR3 gives the full variable domain: EAGVAQSPRYKIIEKRQSVAFWCNPISGHATLYWYQQILGQGPKLLIQFQNNGVVDDSQLPKDRFSAERLKGVDSTLKIQPAKLEDSAVYLCASSFRSQGAGYNEQFFGPGTRLTVL.

This rearrangement joins TRBV11-2 to TRBJ2-1, with D tentatively TRBD2 (6 bases). The CDR3 length is 16 residues. V lost 5 bases and J 0 bases, leaving 14 bases between the germline ends. Germline-derived CDR1 and CDR2 are SGHAT and FQNNGV. This CDR3 reads CASSPPGESSYNEQFF. The CDR3, as DNA: TGTGCCAGCAGCCCCCCGGGGGAGAGCTCCTACAATGAGCAGTTCTTC. Full variable domain (remainder filled in from reference TRBV11-2 and TRBJ2-1): EAGVAQSPRYKIIEKRQSVAFWCNPISGHATLYWYQQILGQGPKLLIQFQNNGVVDDSQLPKDRFSAERLKGVDSTLKIQPAKLEDSAVYLCASSPPGESSYNEQFFGPGTRLTVL.